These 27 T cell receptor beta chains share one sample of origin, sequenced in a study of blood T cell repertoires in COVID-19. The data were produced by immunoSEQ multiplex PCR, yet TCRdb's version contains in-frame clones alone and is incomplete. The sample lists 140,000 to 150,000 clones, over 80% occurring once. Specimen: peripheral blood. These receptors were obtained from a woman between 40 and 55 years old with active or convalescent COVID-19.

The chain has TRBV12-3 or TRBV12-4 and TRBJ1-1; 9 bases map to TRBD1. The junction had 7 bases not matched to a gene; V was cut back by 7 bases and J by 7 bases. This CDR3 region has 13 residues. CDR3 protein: CASTINRGLEAFF. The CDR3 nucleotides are TGTGCCAGCACCATAAACAGGGGGCTTGAAGCTTTCTTT.

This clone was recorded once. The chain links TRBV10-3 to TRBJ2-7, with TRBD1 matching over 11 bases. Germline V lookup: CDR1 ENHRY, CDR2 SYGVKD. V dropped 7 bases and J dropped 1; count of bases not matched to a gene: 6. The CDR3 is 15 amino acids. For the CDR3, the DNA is TGTGCCATCACCCCCGGACAGGGGGCATCCTACGAGCAGTACTTC. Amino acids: CAITPGQGASYEQYF.

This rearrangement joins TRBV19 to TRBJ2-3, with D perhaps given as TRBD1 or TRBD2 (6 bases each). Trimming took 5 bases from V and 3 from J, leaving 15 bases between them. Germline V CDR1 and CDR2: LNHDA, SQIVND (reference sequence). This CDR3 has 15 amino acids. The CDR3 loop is CASSLGGTATDTQYF. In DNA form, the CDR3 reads TGTGCCAGTAGTTTAGGGGGGACTGCAACAGATACGCAGTATTTT.

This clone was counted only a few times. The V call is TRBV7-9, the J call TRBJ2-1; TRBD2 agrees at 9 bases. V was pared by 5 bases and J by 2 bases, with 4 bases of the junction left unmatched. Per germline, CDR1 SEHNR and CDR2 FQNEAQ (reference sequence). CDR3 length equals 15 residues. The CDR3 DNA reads TGTGCCAGCAGCAAGCTAGCGGGACCCTACAATGAGCAGTTCTTC. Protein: CASSKLAGPYNEQFF.

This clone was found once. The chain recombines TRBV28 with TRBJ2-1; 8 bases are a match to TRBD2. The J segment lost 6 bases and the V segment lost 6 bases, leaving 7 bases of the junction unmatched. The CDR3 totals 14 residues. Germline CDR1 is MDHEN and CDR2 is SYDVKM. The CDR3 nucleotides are TGTGCCAGCAGGGGACTAGTTCCGGGCAATGAGCAGTTCTTC. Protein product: CASRGLVPGNEQFF. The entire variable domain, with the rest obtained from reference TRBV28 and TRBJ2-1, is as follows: DVKVTQSSRYLVKRTGEKVFLECVQDMDHENMFWYRQDPGLGLRLIYFSYDVKMKEKGDIPEGYSVSREKKERFSLILESASTNQTSMYLCASRGLVPGNEQFFGPGTRLTVL.

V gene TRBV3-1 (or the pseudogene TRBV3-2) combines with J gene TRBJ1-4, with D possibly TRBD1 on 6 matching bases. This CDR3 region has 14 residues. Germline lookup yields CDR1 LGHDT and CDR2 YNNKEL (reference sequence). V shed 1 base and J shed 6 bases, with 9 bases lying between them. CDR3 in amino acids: CASSQGTGYEKLFF. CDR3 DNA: TGTGCCAGCAGCCAAGGAACAGGGTATGAAAAACTGTTTTTT.

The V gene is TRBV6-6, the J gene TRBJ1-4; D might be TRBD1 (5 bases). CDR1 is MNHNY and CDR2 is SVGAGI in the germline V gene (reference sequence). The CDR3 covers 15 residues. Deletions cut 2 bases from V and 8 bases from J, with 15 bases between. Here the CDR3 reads CASSYISGVGEKLFF. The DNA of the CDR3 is TGTGCCAGCAGTTACATCTCGGGGGTAGGCGAAAAACTGTTTTTT.

As DNA, the CDR3 is TGTGCCAGTAGTAGAGAGCAGCGGAACACTGAAGCTTTCTTT. It translates to CASSREQRNTEAFF. V usage is TRBV19 and J usage is TRBJ1-1, with unresolved D. Deletions cut 4 bases from V and 1 base from J, with 10 bases between. CDR3 size: 14 residues. Germline CDR1 and CDR2: LNHDA and SQIVND (reference sequence).

In DNA, the CDR3 is TGTGCCAGCAGTTTATGGGCACGAACTCAGCCCCAGCATTTT. Translation: CASSLWARTQPQHF. The chain uses TRBV28 and TRBJ1-5; D unclear. This CDR3 has 14 residues. Germline V gene lookup returns CDR1 MDHEN and CDR2 SYDVKM. Trimming shortened V by 0 bases and J by 6 bases, and 9 bases separated the two germline ends.

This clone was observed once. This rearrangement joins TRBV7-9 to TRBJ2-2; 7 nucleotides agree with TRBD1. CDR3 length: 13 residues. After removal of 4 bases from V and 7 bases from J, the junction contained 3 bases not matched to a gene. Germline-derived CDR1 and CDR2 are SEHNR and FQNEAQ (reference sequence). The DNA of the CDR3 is TGTGCCAGCAGCTCCTACAGGGGCGGGGAGCTGTTTTTT. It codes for CASSSYRGGELFF.

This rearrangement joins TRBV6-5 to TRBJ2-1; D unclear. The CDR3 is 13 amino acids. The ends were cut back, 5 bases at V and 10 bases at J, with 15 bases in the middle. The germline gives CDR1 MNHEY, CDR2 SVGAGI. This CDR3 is CASSTPPAREQFF. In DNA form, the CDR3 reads TGTGCCAGCAGTACCCCCCCAGCCAGGGAGCAGTTCTTC.

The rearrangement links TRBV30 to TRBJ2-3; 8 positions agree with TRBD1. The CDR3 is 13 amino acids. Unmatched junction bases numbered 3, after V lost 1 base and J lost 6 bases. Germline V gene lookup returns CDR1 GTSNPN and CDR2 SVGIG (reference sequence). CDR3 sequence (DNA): TGTGCCTGGAGTGGGACAGGGTCGGATACGCAGTATTTT. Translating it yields CAWSGTGSDTQYF.

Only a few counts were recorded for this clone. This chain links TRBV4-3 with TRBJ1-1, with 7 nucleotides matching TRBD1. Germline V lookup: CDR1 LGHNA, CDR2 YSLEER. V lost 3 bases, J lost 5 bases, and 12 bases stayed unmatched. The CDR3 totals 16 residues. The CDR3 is CASSQGDRAVWTEAFF. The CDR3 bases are TGCGCCAGCAGCCAGGGCGACAGGGCCGTATGGACTGAAGCTTTCTTT.

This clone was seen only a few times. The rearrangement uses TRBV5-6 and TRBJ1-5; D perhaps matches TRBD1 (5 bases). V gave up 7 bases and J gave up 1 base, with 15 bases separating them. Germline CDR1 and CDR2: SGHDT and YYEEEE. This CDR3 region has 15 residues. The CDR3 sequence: CASGPWGLSNQPQHF. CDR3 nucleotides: TGTGCCAGCGGGCCGTGGGGCTTAAGCAATCAGCCCCAGCATTTT.

CDR3 bases: TGTGCCATCGGGGGCTCCTACGAGCAGTACTTC. It specifies CAIGGSYEQYF. J is TRBJ2-7 and V is TRBV27, with D possibly matching TRBD2 (6 bases). Germline lookup yields CDR1 MNHEY and CDR2 SMNVEV (reference sequence). CDR3 size: 11 residues. V lost 10 bases and J 0 bases, leaving 7 bases between the germline ends.

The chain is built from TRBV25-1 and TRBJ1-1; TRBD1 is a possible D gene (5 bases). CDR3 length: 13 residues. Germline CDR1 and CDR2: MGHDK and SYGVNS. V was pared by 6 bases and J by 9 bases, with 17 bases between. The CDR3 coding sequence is TGTGCCAGCAGAGCTCAGGGTGCGGCGAAAGCTTTCTTT. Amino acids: CASRAQGAAKAFF.

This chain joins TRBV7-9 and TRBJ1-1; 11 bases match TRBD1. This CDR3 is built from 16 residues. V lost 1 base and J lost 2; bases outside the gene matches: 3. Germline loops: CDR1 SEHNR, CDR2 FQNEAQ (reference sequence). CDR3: CASSLDGQGANTEAFF. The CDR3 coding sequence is TGTGCCAGCAGCTTAGACGGACAGGGGGCAAACACTGAAGCTTTCTTT.

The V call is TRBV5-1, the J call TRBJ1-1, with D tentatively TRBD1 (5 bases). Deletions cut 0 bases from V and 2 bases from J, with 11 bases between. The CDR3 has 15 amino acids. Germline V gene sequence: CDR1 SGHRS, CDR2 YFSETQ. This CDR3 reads CASSLGEGLNTEAFF. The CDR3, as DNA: TGCGCCAGCAGCTTGGGGGAGGGACTAAACACTGAAGCTTTCTTT.

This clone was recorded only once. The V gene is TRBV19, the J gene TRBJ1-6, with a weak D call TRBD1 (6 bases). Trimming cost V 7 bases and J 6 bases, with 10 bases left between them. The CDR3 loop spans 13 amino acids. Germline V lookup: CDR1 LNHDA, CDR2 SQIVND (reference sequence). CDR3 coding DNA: TGTGCCAGTAAGAGGACAGCTAATTCACCCCTCCACTTT. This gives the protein CASKRTANSPLHF.

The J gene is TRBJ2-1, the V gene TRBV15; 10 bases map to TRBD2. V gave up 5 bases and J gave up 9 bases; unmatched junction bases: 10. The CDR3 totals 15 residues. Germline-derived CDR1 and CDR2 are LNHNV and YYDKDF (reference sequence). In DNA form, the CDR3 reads TGTGCCACCAGCGAGAGTCTAGCGGGAGACGGTGAGCAGTTCTTC. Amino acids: CATSESLAGDGEQFF.

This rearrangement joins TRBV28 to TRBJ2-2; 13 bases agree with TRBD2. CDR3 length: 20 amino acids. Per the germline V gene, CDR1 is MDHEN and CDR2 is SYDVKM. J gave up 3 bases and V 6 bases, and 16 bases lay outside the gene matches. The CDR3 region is CASRLTDSWTSGRHTGELFF. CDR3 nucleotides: TGTGCCAGCAGGTTAACGGACAGTTGGACTAGCGGGAGACACACCGGGGAGCTGTTTTTT.

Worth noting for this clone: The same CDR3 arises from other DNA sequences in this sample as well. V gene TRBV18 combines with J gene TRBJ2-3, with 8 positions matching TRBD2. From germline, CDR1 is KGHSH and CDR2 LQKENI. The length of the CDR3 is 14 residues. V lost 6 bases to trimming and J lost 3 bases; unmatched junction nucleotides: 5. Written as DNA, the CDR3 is TGTGCCAGCTCTCCTACTAGCGGAACAGATACGCAGTATTTT. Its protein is CASSPTSGTDTQYF.

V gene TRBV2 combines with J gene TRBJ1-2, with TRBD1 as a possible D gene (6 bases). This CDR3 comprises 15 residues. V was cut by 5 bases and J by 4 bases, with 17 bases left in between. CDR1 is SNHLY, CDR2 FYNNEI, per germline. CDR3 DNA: TGTGCCAGCAGTTCGACAGGCCCTCGGATCTATGGCTACACCTTC. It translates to CASSSTGPRIYGYTF.

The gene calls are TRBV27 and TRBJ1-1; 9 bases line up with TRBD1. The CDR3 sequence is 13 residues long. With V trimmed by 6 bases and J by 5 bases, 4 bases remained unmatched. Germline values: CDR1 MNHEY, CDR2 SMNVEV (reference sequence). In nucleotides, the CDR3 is TGTGCCAGCAGAGGGACAGGGTGGACTGAAGCTTTCTTT. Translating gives CASRGTGWTEAFF.

This chain's CDR3 is CASSPTGTNSGNTIYF. CDR3 bases: TGCGCCAGCAGCCCTACAGGGACAAACTCTGGAAACACCATATATTTT. The V and J genes are TRBV4-1 and TRBJ1-3, with D possibly being TRBD1 (6 bases). Germline CDR1 and CDR2: MGHRA and YSYEKL. There are 16 residues in the CDR3. V shed 4 bases and J shed 0 bases, with 13 bases lying between them.

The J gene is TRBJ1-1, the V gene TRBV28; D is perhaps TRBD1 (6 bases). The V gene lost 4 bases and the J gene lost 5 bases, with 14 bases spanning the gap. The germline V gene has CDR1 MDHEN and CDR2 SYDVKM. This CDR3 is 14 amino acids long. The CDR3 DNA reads TGTGCCAGCAGTTCCGATGGGGGCTGGACTGAAGCTTTCTTT. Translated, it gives CASSSDGGWTEAFF.

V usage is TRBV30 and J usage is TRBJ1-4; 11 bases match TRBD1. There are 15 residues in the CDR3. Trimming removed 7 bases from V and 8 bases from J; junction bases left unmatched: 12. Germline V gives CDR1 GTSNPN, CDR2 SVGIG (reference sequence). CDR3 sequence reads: CASSGQGGRGEKLFF. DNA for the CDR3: TGTGCCTCGTCGGGACAGGGGGGACGAGGGGAAAAACTGTTTTTT.